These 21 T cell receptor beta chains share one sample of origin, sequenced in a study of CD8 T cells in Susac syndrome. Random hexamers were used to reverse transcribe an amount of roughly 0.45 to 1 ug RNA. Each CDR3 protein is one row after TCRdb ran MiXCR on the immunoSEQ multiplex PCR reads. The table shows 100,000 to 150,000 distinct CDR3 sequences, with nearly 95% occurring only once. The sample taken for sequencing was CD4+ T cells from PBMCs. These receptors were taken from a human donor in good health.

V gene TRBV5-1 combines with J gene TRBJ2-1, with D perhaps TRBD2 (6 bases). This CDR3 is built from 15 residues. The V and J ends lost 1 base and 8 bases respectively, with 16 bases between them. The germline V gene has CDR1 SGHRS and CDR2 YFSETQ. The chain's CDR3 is CASSLLGRELDEQFF. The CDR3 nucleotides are TGCGCCAGCAGCTTGTTGGGACGGGAGCTCGATGAGCAGTTCTTC.

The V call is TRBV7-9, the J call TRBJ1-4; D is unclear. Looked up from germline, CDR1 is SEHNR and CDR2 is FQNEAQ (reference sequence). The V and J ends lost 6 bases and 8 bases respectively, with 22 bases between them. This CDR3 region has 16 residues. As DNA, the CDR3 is TGTGCCAGCAGTTCCTGGAGGTTGGGAGATCGGGAAAAACTGTTTTTT. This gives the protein CASSSWRLGDREKLFF.

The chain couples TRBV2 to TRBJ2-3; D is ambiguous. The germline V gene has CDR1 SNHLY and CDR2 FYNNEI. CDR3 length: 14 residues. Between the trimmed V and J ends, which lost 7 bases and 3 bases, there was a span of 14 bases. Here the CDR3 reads CASKRLGWTDTQYF. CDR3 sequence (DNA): TGTGCCAGCAAGCGCCTCGGATGGACAGATACGCAGTATTTT.

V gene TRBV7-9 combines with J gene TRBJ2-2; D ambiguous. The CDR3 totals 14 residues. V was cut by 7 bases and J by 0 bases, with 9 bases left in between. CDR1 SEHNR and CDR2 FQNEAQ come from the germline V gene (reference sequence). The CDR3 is CASKPMANTGELFF. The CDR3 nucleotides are TGTGCCAGCAAGCCAATGGCGAACACCGGGGAGCTGTTTTTT. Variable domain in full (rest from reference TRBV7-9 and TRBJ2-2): DTGVSQNPRHKITKRGQNVTFRCDPISEHNRLYWYRQTLGQGPEFLTYFQNEAQLEKSRLLSDRFSAERPKGSFSTLEIQRTEQGDSAMYLCASKPMANTGELFFGEGSRLTVL.

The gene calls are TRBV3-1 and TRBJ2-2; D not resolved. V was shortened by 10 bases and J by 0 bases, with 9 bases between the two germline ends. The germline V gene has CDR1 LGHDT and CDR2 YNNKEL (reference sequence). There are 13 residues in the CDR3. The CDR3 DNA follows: TGTGCCACCGGGCTAGCGAACACCGGGGAGCTGTTTTTT. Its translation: CATGLANTGELFF.

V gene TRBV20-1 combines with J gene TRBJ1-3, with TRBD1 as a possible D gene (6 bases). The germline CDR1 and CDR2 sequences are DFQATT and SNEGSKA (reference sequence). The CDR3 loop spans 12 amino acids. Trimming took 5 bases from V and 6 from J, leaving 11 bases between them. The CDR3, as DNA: TGCAGTGCTCTCGGACAGCCAAACACCATATATTTT. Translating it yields CSALGQPNTIYF.

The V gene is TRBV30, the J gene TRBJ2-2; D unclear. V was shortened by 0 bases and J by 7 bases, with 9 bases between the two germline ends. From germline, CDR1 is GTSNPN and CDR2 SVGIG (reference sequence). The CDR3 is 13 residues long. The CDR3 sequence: CAWSVQPGGELFF. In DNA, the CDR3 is TGTGCCTGGAGTGTTCAGCCTGGCGGGGAGCTGTTTTTT. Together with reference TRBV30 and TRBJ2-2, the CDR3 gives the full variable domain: SQTIHQWPATLVQPVGSPLSLECTVEGTSNPNLYWYRQAAGRGLQLLFYSVGIGQISSEVPQNLSASRPQDRQFILSSKKLLLSDSGFYLCAWSVQPGGELFFGEGSRLTVL.

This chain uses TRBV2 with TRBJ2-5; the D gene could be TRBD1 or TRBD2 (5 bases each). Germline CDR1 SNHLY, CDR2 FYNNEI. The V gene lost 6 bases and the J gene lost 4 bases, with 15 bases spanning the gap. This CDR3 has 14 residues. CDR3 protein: CASRSDRRGETQYF. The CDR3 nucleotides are TGTGCCAGCAGGTCAGACAGACGGGGAGAGACCCAGTACTTC.

DNA of the CDR3: TGTGCCAGCAGCTTTCTGGAACGGGGGAGCACAGATACGCAGTATTTT. Encoded protein: CASSFLERGSTDTQYF. This chain joins TRBV7-6 and TRBJ2-3, with D maybe TRBD2 (6 bases). Germline V gene lookup returns CDR1 SGHVS and CDR2 FNYEAQ. Trimming took off 3 bases at V and 0 bases at J, with 13 bases between the two ends. This CDR3 contains 16 residues.

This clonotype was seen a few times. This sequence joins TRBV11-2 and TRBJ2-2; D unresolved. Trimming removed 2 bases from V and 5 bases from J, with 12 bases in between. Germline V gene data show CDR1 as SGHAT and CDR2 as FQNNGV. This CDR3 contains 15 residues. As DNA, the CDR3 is TGTGCCAGCAGCTTACTCCAGTTGGCGACCGGGGAGCTGTTTTTT. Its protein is CASSLLQLATGELFF.

For the CDR3, the DNA is TGTGCCAGTAGTAATCATATGGCCGGGCGAGAGACCCAGTACTTC. Translation gives CASSNHMAGRETQYF. The V call is TRBV19, the J call TRBJ2-5; D is undetermined. This CDR3 has 15 amino acids. V lost 4 bases to trimming and J lost 4 bases, with 16 bases between them. CDR1 and CDR2 from the germline V gene are LNHDA and SQIVND (reference sequence).

CDR3 DNA sequence: TGCGCCAGCAGCTTGAGGACTAGCGGAGGGGATTCCTACGAGCAGTACTTC. Translated, it gives CASSLRTSGGDSYEQYF. This rearrangement joins TRBV5-1 to TRBJ2-7, with 10 positions matching TRBD2. With V trimmed by 1 base and J by 1 base, 8 bases remained unmatched. The CDR3 runs to 17 residues. The germline V gene has CDR1 SGHRS and CDR2 YFSETQ.

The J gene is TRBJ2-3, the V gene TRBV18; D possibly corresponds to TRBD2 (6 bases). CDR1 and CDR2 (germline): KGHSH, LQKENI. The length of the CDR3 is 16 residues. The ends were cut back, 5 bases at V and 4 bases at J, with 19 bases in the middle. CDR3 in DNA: TGTGCCAGCTCAACCCTACGGGGGACTCCCGCAGATACGCAGTATTTT. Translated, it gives CASSTLRGTPADTQYF.

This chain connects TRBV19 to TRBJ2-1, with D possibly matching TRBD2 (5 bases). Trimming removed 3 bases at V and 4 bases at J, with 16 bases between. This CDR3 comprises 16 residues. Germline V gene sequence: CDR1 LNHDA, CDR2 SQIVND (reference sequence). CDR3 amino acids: CASSMRGKVEYNEQFF. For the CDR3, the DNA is TGTGCCAGTAGTATGCGAGGGAAGGTGGAGTACAATGAGCAGTTCTTC.

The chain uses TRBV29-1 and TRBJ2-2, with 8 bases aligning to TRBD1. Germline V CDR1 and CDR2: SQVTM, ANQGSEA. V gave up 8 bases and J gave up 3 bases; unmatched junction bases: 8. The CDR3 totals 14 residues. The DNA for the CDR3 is TGCAGCCCGACGGGGACAGGCTACACCGGGGAGCTGTTTTTT. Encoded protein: CSPTGTGYTGELFF.

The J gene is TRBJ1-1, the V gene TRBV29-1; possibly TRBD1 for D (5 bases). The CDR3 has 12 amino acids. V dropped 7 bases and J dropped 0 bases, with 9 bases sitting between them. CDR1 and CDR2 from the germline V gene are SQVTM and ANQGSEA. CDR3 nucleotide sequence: TGCAGCGGGAAACAGGTGAACACTGAAGCTTTCTTT. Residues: CSGKQVNTEAFF.

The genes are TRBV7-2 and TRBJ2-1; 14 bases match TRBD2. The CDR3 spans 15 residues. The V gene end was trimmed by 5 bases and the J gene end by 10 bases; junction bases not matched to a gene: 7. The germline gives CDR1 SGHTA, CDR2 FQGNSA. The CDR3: CASSQGTSGSREQFF. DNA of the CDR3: TGTGCCAGCAGCCAAGGGACTAGCGGGAGCCGAGAGCAGTTCTTC. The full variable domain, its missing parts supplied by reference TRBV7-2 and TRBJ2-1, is GAGVSQSPSNKVTEKGKDVELRCDPISGHTALYWYRQSLGQGLEFLIYFQGNSAPDKSGLPSDRFSAERTGGSVSTLTIQRTQQEDSAVYLCASSQGTSGSREQFFGPGTRLTVL.

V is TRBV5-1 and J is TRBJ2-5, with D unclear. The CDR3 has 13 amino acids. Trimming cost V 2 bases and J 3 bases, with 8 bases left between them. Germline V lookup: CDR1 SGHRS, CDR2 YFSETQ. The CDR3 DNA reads TGCGCCAGCAGCTTAAACCTGGAAGAGACCCAGTACTTC. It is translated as CASSLNLEETQYF.

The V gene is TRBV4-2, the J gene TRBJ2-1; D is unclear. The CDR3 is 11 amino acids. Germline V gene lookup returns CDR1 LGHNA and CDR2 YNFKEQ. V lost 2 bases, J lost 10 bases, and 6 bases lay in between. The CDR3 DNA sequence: TGTGCCAGCAGCCAAAACCTGGAGCAGTTCTTC. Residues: CASSQNLEQFF.

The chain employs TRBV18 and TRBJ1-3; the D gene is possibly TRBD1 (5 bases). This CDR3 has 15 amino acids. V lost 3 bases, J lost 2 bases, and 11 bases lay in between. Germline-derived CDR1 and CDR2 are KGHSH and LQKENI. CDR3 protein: CASSPQGIAGNTIYF. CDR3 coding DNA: TGTGCCAGCTCACCTCAGGGAATCGCTGGAAACACCATATATTTT.

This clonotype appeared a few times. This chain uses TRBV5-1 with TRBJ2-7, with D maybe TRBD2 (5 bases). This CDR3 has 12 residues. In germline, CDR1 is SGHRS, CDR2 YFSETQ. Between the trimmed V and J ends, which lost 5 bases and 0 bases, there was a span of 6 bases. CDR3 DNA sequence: TGCGCCAGCAGAGCGGACTCCTACGAGCAGTACTTC. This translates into CASRADSYEQYF.